This TCR beta chain was captured by sequencing in a study of T cells in narcolepsy. Produced via immunoSEQ multiplex PCR; TCRdb's table is partial and in-frame only. The table has approximately 28,000 clones, 70% to 80% seen once. Germline CDR1 is MNHNY and CDR2 is SVGAGI (reference sequence). The length of the CDR3 is 10 residues. On this clone: Germline and junction disagree at one end, which may indicate a read error.

The sample consisted of CD45RA- memory CD4+ T cells from PBMCs. This clonotype was obtained from a human donor with narcolepsy. The chain carries TRBV6-6 and TRBJ1-2; D gene ambiguous. This CDR3 reads CASSEARAVF. The CDR3 nucleotides read TGTGCCAGCAGTGAAGCAAGGGCCGTGTTC.